The 20 T cell receptor beta chains presented below share a single source sample, sequenced in a study of untreated major depressive disorder. Assay used: immunoSEQ multiplex PCR; TCRdb lists only in-frame clones, some missing. The table lists approximately 20,000 clones, 85% of them singletons. Sequencing was carried out using CD4+ T cells from PBMCs. The receptors were sampled from a woman in her twenties or thirties in good health.

The CDR3 loop is CASSQDRGTEAFF. CDR3 coding DNA: TGCGCCAGCAGCCAAGATAGGGGGACTGAAGCTTTCTTT. The chain combines TRBV4-3 with TRBJ1-1, with a tentative D call TRBD1 (6 bases). V shed 0 bases and J shed 5 bases, with 7 bases lying between them. CDR1 and CDR2 (germline): LGHNA, YSLEER. The CDR3 is 13 residues long.

J is TRBJ2-5 and V is TRBV7-6; TRBD2 matches 11 bases. This CDR3 has 16 residues. V trimming: 1 base; J trimming: 1 base; junction bases outside the gene matches: 2. Germline V gene data show CDR1 as SGHVS and CDR2 as FNYEAQ. CDR3 DNA: TGTGCCAGCAGCTTAGAACTAGCGGGGGCCCAAGAGACCCAGTACTTC. It yields the protein CASSLELAGAQETQYF. The full variable domain, its missing parts supplied by reference TRBV7-6 and TRBJ2-5, is GAGVSQSPRYKVTKRGQDVALRCDPISGHVSLYWYRQALGQGPEFLTYFNYEAQQDKSGLPNDRFSAERPEGSISTLTIQRTEQRDSAMYRCASSLELAGAQETQYFGPGTRLLVL.

This chain links TRBV5-6 with TRBJ2-1; D is unresolved. Per germline, CDR1 SGHDT and CDR2 YYEEEE. Trimming cost V 4 bases and J 0 bases, with 11 bases left between them. This CDR3 contains 15 residues. The CDR3 here is CASSQAPFSYNEQFF. CDR3 coding DNA: TGTGCCAGCAGCCAAGCTCCCTTCTCCTACAATGAGCAGTTCTTC.

This clone occurred a few times. The chain employs TRBV5-1 and TRBJ2-5, with D perhaps matching TRBD2 (5 bases). Germline CDR1 and CDR2: SGHRS and YFSETQ. The CDR3 loop spans 15 amino acids. V was pared by 0 bases and J by 0 bases, with 9 bases between. CDR3 in amino acids: CASSLAGVHQETQYF. The CDR3 region has the DNA TGCGCCAGCAGCTTGGCCGGGGTCCACCAAGAGACCCAGTACTTC. The full variable domain, with the rest looked up from reference TRBV5-1 and TRBJ2-5, is KAGVTQTPRYLIKTRGQQVTLSCSPISGHRSVSWYQQTPGQGLQFLFEYFSETQRNKGNFPGRFSGRQFSNSRSEMNVSTLELGDSALYLCASSLAGVHQETQYFGPGTRLLVL.

The CDR3 loop is CASSLVDNTEAFF. For the CDR3, the DNA is TGTGCCAGCAGCTTAGTGGATAACACTGAAGCTTTCTTT. This chain joins TRBV7-6 and TRBJ1-1; no clear D gene. Germline lookup yields CDR1 SGHVS and CDR2 FNYEAQ. Trimming removed 1 base from V and 2 bases from J, with 5 bases in between. The length of the CDR3 is 13 residues.

This clone was counted only a few times. J is TRBJ2-7 and V is TRBV2; D may be TRBD2 (6 bases). Germline values: CDR1 SNHLY, CDR2 FYNNEI. CDR3 length equals 14 residues. The V gene lost 11 bases and the J gene lost 4 bases, with 21 bases spanning the gap. The CDR3 reads CAGTIPGLQYEQYF. The CDR3 DNA reads TGTGCCGGAACGATTCCGGGACTGCAGTACGAGCAGTACTTC.

The V and J genes are TRBV4-3 and TRBJ2-6; no clear D gene. V was pared by 1 base and J by 0 bases, with 13 bases between. Per germline, CDR1 LGHNA and CDR2 YSLEER. The CDR3 runs 18 residues. In DNA, the CDR3 is TGCGCCAGCAGCCAAGGACGCCGGCTTCCCTCTGGGGCCAACGTCCTGACTTTC. This codes for CASSQGRRLPSGANVLTF.

The CDR3 nucleotides read TGTGCCAGCAGTTTAGGAGTAGGAAACAGTCAGCCCCAGCATTTT. It yields the protein CASSLGVGNSQPQHF. The chain uses TRBV28 and TRBJ1-5; D ambiguous. Germline CDR1 is MDHEN and CDR2 is SYDVKM. The CDR3 consists of 15 residues. With 2 bases removed from V and 6 bases from J, the gap between germline ends came to 14 bases.

V gene TRBV5-1 combines with J gene TRBJ2-2; 9 bases are a match to TRBD2. The V gene end was trimmed by 4 bases and the J gene end by 0 bases; junction bases not matched to a gene: 4. CDR1 is SGHRS and CDR2 is YFSETQ in the germline V gene. The CDR3 is made up of 16 amino acids. The CDR3 nucleotides read TGCGCCAGCAGCCGGACTAGCGTCGCGAACACCGGGGAGCTGTTTTTT. Translation: CASSRTSVANTGELFF.

In regard to this clone: A junction boundary mismatches the germline segment, possibly from a read error. The chain carries TRBV20-1 and TRBJ2-2; TRBD2 is a possible D gene (6 bases). The CDR3 extends over 11 amino acids. Germline lookup yields CDR1 DFQATT and CDR2 SNEGSKA (reference sequence). CDR3 region: CSARDEVAAIF. CDR3 in DNA: TGCAGTGCTAGAGATGAGGTAGCGGCTATTTTT.

The chain recombines TRBV6-1 with TRBJ2-3; 7 bases agree with TRBD2. In germline, CDR1 is MNHNS, CDR2 SASEGT. The CDR3 spans 14 residues. V dropped 8 bases and J dropped 2; count of bases not matched to a gene: 7. Written as DNA, the CDR3 is TGTGCCAGCGGAGGGCGGGAGTTCACAGATACGCAGTATTTT. Translating it yields CASGGREFTDTQYF.

The chain uses TRBV7-6 and TRBJ2-7, with D perhaps TRBD1 (6 bases). This CDR3 spans 15 amino acids. Germline-derived CDR1 and CDR2 are SGHVS and FNYEAQ. Trimming stripped 2 bases from V and 0 bases from J, with 11 bases between. CDR3 amino acids: CASSLFPGDSYEQYF. CDR3 in DNA: TGTGCCAGCAGCTTATTTCCAGGGGACTCCTACGAGCAGTACTTC.

The chain couples TRBV6-1 to TRBJ2-3, with D perhaps matching TRBD2 (5 bases). Trimming took 0 bases from V and 1 from J, leaving 14 bases between them. Germline lookup yields CDR1 MNHNS and CDR2 SASEGT. The CDR3 has 17 amino acids. The chain's CDR3 is CASSEAPGNRGTDTQYF. As DNA, the CDR3 is TGTGCCAGCAGTGAAGCGCCGGGGAATCGGGGCACAGATACGCAGTATTTT.

The V and J genes are TRBV7-8 and TRBJ1-1, with D unresolved. With 1 base removed from V and 5 bases from J, the gap between germline ends came to 8 bases. The CDR3 consists of 13 residues. Germline V gene lookup returns CDR1 SGHVS and CDR2 FQNEAQ. CDR3 coding DNA: TGTGCCAGCAGCTTAGTCCAGGCTACTGAAGCTTTCTTT. This translates into CASSLVQATEAFF.

The chain uses TRBV6-5 and TRBJ1-6; no clear D. Germline-derived CDR1 and CDR2 are MNHEY and SVGAGI. Trimming removed 8 bases from V and 6 bases from J, with 14 bases in between. The CDR3 has 14 residues. The CDR3 region has the DNA TGTGCCAGCTCCGAGGTGCTAGGTAATTCACCCCTCCACTTT. As protein: CASSEVLGNSPLHF.

This chain links TRBV7-2 with TRBJ2-1; D ambiguous. The CDR3 is 13 amino acids. The V gene lost 6 bases and the J gene lost 6 bases, with 12 bases spanning the gap. Per germline, CDR1 SGHTA and CDR2 FQGNSA. Written as DNA, the CDR3 is TGTGCCAGCAGTTCGGACCGTTCCAATGAGCAGTTCTTC. Its translation: CASSSDRSNEQFF.

The chain combines TRBV28 with TRBJ1-5, with a possible D match to TRBD1 (5 bases). CDR1 is MDHEN and CDR2 is SYDVKM in the germline V gene. Trimming removed 2 bases at V and 5 bases at J, with 10 bases between. The length of the CDR3 is 14 residues. The CDR3 here is CASSLRGSYQPQHF. In DNA, the CDR3 is TGTGCCAGCAGTTTACGGGGGAGTTATCAGCCCCAGCATTTT. The complete variable domain, with remaining parts taken from reference TRBV28 and TRBJ1-5, reads DVKVTQSSRYLVKRTGEKVFLECVQDMDHENMFWYRQDPGLGLRLIYFSYDVKMKEKGDIPEGYSVSREKKERFSLILESASTNQTSMYLCASSLRGSYQPQHFGDGTRLSIL.

A single count supports this clone. This sequence joins TRBV12-5 and TRBJ2-3; TRBD2 matches 10 bases. Germline assignment: CDR1 LGHNT and CDR2 FRNRAP. V lost 1 base and J lost 3; bases outside the gene matches: 7. CDR3 length: 17 amino acids. The CDR3 spells CASGLGEVSGRTDTQYF. CDR3 coding DNA: TGTGCTAGTGGTTTGGGTGAGGTTAGCGGGAGGACAGATACGCAGTATTTT.

The chain joins TRBV11-2 to TRBJ1-2, with 7 bases matching TRBD1. The CDR3 is 13 residues long. Germline V gene sequence: CDR1 SGHAT, CDR2 FQNNGV. The junction had 2 bases not matched to a gene; V was cut back by 5 bases and J by 2 bases. The CDR3 coding sequence is TGTGCCAGCAGCCCGACAGGGAACTATGGCTACACCTTC. Residues: CASSPTGNYGYTF.

This chain uses TRBV6-5 with TRBJ2-7; D is perhaps TRBD1 (5 bases). CDR1 and CDR2 (germline): MNHEY, SVGAGI. Trimming removed 1 base from V and 4 bases from J, with 11 bases in between. The CDR3 runs to 14 residues. The CDR3, as DNA: TGTGCCAGCAGTTACTTGCAGGGTGGATACGAGCAGTACTTC. Residues: CASSYLQGGYEQYF.